This T cell receptor beta chain originates from a study of shared clonotypes between healthy human individuals. Looked up from germline, CDR1 is SNHLY and CDR2 is FYNNEI. CDR3 length: 13 amino acids. V lost 2 bases and J 4 bases, leaving 8 bases between the germline ends. The repertoire was sequenced with immunoSEQ multiplex PCR; TCRdb's copy has only in-frame clones and lacks some. Of more than 900,000 clones in the sample, around 78% were seen once. The table lists this clone with many counts. This receptor was identified in a man aged 18 to 30 in good health. Some clones in this sample may be carry-over from other donors' samples. V and J are TRBV2 and TRBJ1-2; D is possibly TRBD1 (5 bases). The sequenced sample was memory CD4+ T cells from PBMCs. Subset denoted: CD45RA-negative fraction. DNA of the CDR3: TGTGCCAGCAGTGAATGGCAGGGCTATGGCTACACCTTC. Translating gives CASSEWQGYGYTF.